Listed here is a single TCR beta chain. Antigen specificity is unknown. The sample belongs to a study of cytomegalovirus exposure and HLA in healthy donors. Primers included in the PCR were 60 Vbeta and 13 Jbeta primers. Methods used by the authors: Later reanalysis found 75 million to 100 million unique TCR beta chains, some 10 million of them shared. Clones were read by immunoSEQ multiplex PCR, and TCRdb kept only the in-frame ones, dropping some. V, J and clone size are those of that table, while D and trimming were read from the DNA. The sample data list roughly 54,000 clones. Study findings and constraints: Several top significant clusters appeared, in a later analysis, to be linked to common viral pathogens. CMV serostatus was the only recorded immune exposure for donors. 16,951 TCR beta sequences were associated with HLA alleles at 0.05 false discovery rate in a later analysis.

The CDR3 has 16 residues. Germline CDR1 is SNHLY and CDR2 is FYNNEI. Trimming shortened V by 3 bases and J by 5 bases, and 19 bases separated the two germline ends. J is TRBJ1-1 and V is TRBV2, with D tentatively TRBD1 (5 bases). The sequence was obtained from a woman in her twenties or thirties in good health and CMV-seropositive. The sample taken for sequencing was PBMCs. For the CDR3, the DNA is TGTGCCAGCAGTGATACGGTCAGGGCCTTTGGGACTGAAGCTTTCTTT. Translated: CASSDTVRAFGTEAFF.